This TCR delta chain appears in the sequencing data of a study of γδ T cells in repeated Plasmodium falciparum infection (dated by TCRdb to the early 2020s). With regard to the full study: Malian children exposed to intense seasonal malaria transmission were enrolled in the natural-infection arm and compared with Australian children matched for age and gender. Four controlled human malaria infections were administered to five malaria-naive U.S. adults over about 600 days by bites from P. falciparum NF54-infected Anopheles stephensi mosquitoes. Malian gammadelta TCR repertoires were analysed cross-sectionally during no-transmission periods and were analysed longitudinally across acute febrile malaria episodes. In the study, the shaping of the human gammadelta T cell repertoire by repeated Plasmodium falciparum infection was examined using natural infection in Mali and controlled human malaria infection. Samples from controlled-infection subjects were taken at baseline, just before selected infections, and 21 days after each infection. Results and caveats for the whole study, not just this receptor: Compared with the repertoires of Australian children, the Vdelta2-negative gammadelta TCR repertoires of Malian children appeared more clonally expanded, less diverse and less shared. Waves of new clonotype selection in Vdelta2-negative, largely Vdelta1+, gammadelta TCR repertoires appeared to be driven by repeated controlled infections. Across time and infection, the Vgamma9/Vdelta2+ TCR repertoires showed a highly stable polyclonal makeup, with many TCRgamma sequences overlapping between individuals. The Malian cohort was drawn from a small rural village made up mostly of one ethnic group, which limits generalizability. Because the controlled-infection cohort was small, analysis of inter-individual variability in gammadelta T cell responses was limited.

Ten or more counts support this clone. The antigen this receptor binds is unknown. No base quality values were provided; no much bigger clone lies one nucleotide off. V loses 0 bases of germline sequence and J loses 2 bases, and the interval between the two ends is 28 bases. Its CDR3 holds 22 amino acids, cysteine through phenylalanine. Only the CDR3 part of the read is kept: 66 bases, read in frame from the first base. Based on the germline V gene, the CDR1 and CDR2 sequences are TSWWSYY and QGS. Vgamma9/Vdelta2+ and Vdelta2-negative gammadelta T cell populations were flow-sorted from peripheral blood mononuclear cells for bulk TCR repertoire analysis. Libraries were built with multiplex PCR. Sequencing instrument: Illumina MiSeq. Every sorted gammadelta T cell sample had both its TCR gamma (TRG) and TCR delta (TRD) chains sequenced. Per the original workflow: The repertoire analyses used clonotype tree plots, the accumulated frequency of the top 20 clonotypes, and diversity index (DI) and D75 metrics. For TCRdb, the public reads were processed anew by CATT, and duplicate DNA sequences were folded into one row. The V and J calls follow TCRdb's processing rather than the paper's. The sample contains 45,000 to 60,000 delta-chain clones, roughly 2% of them found a single time. Clones ranked in the top ten supply around 22% of the sample.

This chain is built from TRDV1 and TRDJ2; there is no confident call for the D gene. This clonotype was obtained from a pool of human donors (malaria-infected and uninfected, not separated). Material: gamma-delta T cells from blood. The CDR3 corresponds to CALGELKVMGRGRHSLTAQLFF. At the DNA level, the sequence is TGTGCTCTTGGGGAACTAAAAGTTATGGGAAGGGGTCGCCACTCCTTGACAGCACAACTCTTCTTT.